The T cell receptor beta chain described here comes from a study of a mutant IDH1 vaccine in newly diagnosed glioma. At the level of the study: Vaccinations were initiated 4-6 weeks following radiotherapy alone, or were given together with temozolomide cycles. General study findings and limits: Seemingly, pseudoprogression had no relation to changes in the top peripheral T cell clonotypes. Of all patients, 85% to 95% showed vaccine-induced immune responses.

The time point was: week 11, during vaccination. One vaccine dose held 300 ug of mutant IDH1 20-mer peptide and came with topical imiquimod. The donors' diagnosis was new WHO grade 3 or 4 astrocytoma that was IDH1-mutant and ATRX-lost. Remarks on this clone: Its antigen is undetermined.

Produced via immunoSEQ multiplex PCR; TCRdb's table is partial and in-frame only. The table shows tens of thousands of clones, with roughly 72% occurring only once. Sequences were derived from peripheral blood mononuclear cells (PBMCs), sampled from a glioma patient whose treatment included an IDH1 peptide vaccine. The TCR comes from a young man with glioma. Some clones in this sample may be carry-over from other donors' samples.

The DNA for the CDR3 is TGTGCCAGCAGTTCTCGACAGATCTACAATGAGCAGTTCTTC. Residues: CASSSRQIYNEQFF. The rearrangement joins TRBV27 to TRBJ2-1; possible D gene TRBD1, 5 bases. Between the trimmed V and J ends, which lost 4 bases and 3 bases, there was a span of 10 bases. The CDR3 loop spans 14 amino acids. Germline CDR1 reads MNHEY; CDR2 reads SMNVEV (reference sequence).